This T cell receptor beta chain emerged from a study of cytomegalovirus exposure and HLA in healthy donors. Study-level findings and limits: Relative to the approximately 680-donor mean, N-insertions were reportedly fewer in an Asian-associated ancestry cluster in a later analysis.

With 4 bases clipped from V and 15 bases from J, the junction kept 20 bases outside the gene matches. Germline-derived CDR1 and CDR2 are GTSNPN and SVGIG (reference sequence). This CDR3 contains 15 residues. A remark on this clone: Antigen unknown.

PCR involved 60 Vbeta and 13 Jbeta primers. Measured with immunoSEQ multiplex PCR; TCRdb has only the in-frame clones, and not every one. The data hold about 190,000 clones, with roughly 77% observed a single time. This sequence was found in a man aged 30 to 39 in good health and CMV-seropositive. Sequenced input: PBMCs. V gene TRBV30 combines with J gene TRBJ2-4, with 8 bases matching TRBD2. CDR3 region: CAWTSNLEGRGVLYF. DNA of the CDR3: TGTGCCTGGACCTCAAACCTGGAGGGGCGGGGGGTATTGTACTTC.